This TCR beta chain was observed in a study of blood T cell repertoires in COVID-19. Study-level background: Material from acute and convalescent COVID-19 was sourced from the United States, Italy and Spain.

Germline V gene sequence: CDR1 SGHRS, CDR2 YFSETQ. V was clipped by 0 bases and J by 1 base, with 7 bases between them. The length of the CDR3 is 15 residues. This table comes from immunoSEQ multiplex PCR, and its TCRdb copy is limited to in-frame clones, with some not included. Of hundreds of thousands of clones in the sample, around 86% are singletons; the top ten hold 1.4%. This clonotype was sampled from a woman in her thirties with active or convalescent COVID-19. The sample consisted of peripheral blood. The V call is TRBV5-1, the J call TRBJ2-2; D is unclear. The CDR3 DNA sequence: TGCGCCAGCAGCTTGGAATCAGGGAACACCGGGGAGCTGTTTTTT. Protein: CASSLESGNTGELFF.